This T cell receptor (beta chain) was captured in a study of monozygotic twins with inflammatory bowel disease (dated by TCRdb to the late 2010s). Background on the whole study: In total, 30 or so monozygotic twin pairs made up the full study: 19 Danish pairs, all IBD-discordant, plus nine German pairs, of which four were IBD-concordant and five were IBD-discordant. The search for disease-associated traits relied mainly on comparing, within discordant pairs, IBD patients with their genetically identical healthy co-twins. Each individual had, on average, about 151 000 unique TCRalpha sequences and 181 000 unique TCRbeta sequences available for analysis. Findings and caveats that apply to the study as a whole: Compared with healthy twins, IBD patients had fewer clonotypes in common with other individuals, a difference most pronounced in patients showing signs of disease activity. Repertoire similarity did not differ between concordant and discordant twins, possibly due to limited statistical power. IBD patients had lower TCRbeta repertoire diversity, measured by the inverse Simpson index, than their healthy co-twins. Background noise and inter-individual variability may have been introduced into the repertoires by the differing immunosuppressive treatments among patients. No single strong signal or clonotype linked to IBD turned up in the results, so the idea that one exists was not supported. Different T cell subtypes could not be distinguished in the analysis.

A word on this clonotype: The clone's antigen remains unknown.

A 2.5 ml peripheral blood sample was drawn into PAXgene tubes per donor and stored at -80°C. Without T cell sorting, total RNA was isolated from whole blood using the PAXgene blood miRNA kit on an automated QIAcube. Deep TCRalpha and TCRbeta repertoire profiling with unique molecular barcoding was performed on peripheral blood of monozygotic twin pairs concordant or discordant for inflammatory bowel disease. Smoking habits were recorded for all twin pairs, with individuals classified as current, former or never smokers. The receptor library was made with 5' RACE. Preparation of each TCR library used approximately 4,000 ng of total RNA. cDNA was synthesized with SMARTScribe reverse transcriptase in eight separate reactions per sample. During cDNA synthesis, template switching introduced unique molecular identifiers that contained a 6-nucleotide sample barcode. TCRalpha and TCRbeta cDNA was amplified by two nested PCRs of about 15 and 9 cycles, with bead purification after each PCR. Before amplification, the cDNA was both treated with uracil DNA-glycosylase and purified with the QIAquick PCR purification kit. The second PCR added Illumina TruSeq-compatible adapters along with sample-specific barcodes. Library quality and concentration were assessed using TapeStation and Qubit, and roughly 5.5 ng of each library was pooled. Pooled libraries were sequenced on an Illumina HiSeq2500 single-index Rapid Run with 2 x 100 bp reads and custom sequencing primers. As for the original processing: MiGEC version 1.2.6 was used for UMI-based consensus assembly, which corrected PCR and sequencing errors. MiXCR version 2.1.1 was used for V(D)J alignment, clonotype assembly and CDR3 extraction. Normalisation of gene usage, clonotype sharing and MAIT/NKT TCR abundance was achieved by analysing the top 1000, 10 000 and 20 000 clonotypes per sample. After downsampling to 27 000 UMIs, diversity was calculated as the inverse Simpson index using the vegan R package. Paired Mann-Whitney U tests were applied to discordant twin pairs, with Benjamini-Hochberg correction for multiple testing. TCRdb reanalyzed the reads, keeping one entry per CDR3 protein sequence and omitting DNA. The V and J calls were not made by the authors but by TCRdb's processing. This sample's table lists about 380,000 distinct CDR3 sequences. The ten largest clones take up 2.6% of the sample.

Counted from cysteine to phenylalanine, this CDR3 has 14 amino acids. Nucleotide data are not available. The CDR1 and CDR2 encoded by the germline V gene are SGHRS and YFSETQ. The rearrangement combines TRBV5-1 with TRBJ2-1; lacking DNA, the TRBD1 call made by TCRdb goes unchecked. This sequence originates from a human donor with ulcerative colitis or Crohn's disease, or a healthy co-twin of an affected twin (not recorded which). Sample: blood. CDR3 sequence: CASSYRDRYNEQFF. The full variable domain, with segments outside the CDR3 supplied by the reference TRBV5-1 and TRBJ2-1 proteins, appears as KAGVTQTPRYLIKTRGQQVTLSCSPISGHRSVSWYQQTPGQGLQFLFEYFSETQRNKGNFPGRFSGRQFSNSRSEMNVSTLELGDSALYLCASSYRDRYNEQFFGPGTRLTVL.